These T cell receptor beta chains were read from a single sample in a study of blood T cell repertoires in COVID-19. Data came from immunoSEQ multiplex PCR; TCRdb stores just in-frame clones and leaves some out. The top ten hold 10% to 13% of the sample, which has around 190,000 clones, roughly 90% seen once. The sequenced sample was PBMCs or T cells enriched from blood (not recorded which). All receptors derive from a man aged 18 to 30 with acute COVID-19. CDR3s include the opening cysteine and the closing phenylalanine or tryptophan. The D gene is left open where the match is weak. The size of a clone is reported for some rows only, either as once, few or many, or as a class for expanded clones.

size	D	V	J	DNA	CDR3
.	TRBD2	TRBV3-1/TRBV3-2	TRBJ2-5	TGTGCCAGCAGCCAAGGTGGACTAGCGGGCCAAGAGACCCAGTACTTC	CASSQGGLAGQETQYF
.	.	TRBV4-2	TRBJ2-1	TGTGCCAGCAGCCAAGCCCTAGACGCCTCCTACAATGAGCAGTTCTTC	CASSQALDASYNEQFF
.	TRBD1	TRBV7-9	TRBJ2-1	TGTGCCAGCAGCTTGGGGGACAGGGGCTCCTACAATGAGCAGTTCTTC	CASSLGDRGSYNEQFF
.	TRBD2	TRBV29-1	TRBJ2-1	TGCAGCGTTGAAGTGATTAGCGGGAGGCGCTCCTACAATGAGCAGTTCTTC	CSVEVISGRRSYNEQFF
.	.	TRBV18	TRBJ2-5	TGTGCCAGCTCACCACCAAGCGATCGAAAAGAGACCCAGTACTTC	CASSPPSDRKETQYF
.	.	TRBV27	TRBJ2-7	TGTGCCAGCGGCCAGGGCCCCTACGAGCAGTACTTC	CASGQGPYEQYF
.	.	TRBV10-3	TRBJ1-1	TGTGCCATCAGTGAGTCATCGGGGGAGGGGACTGAAGCTTTCTTT	CAISESSGEGTEAFF
.	.	TRBV5-1	TRBJ2-5	TGCGCCAGCAGCTTGCAGGGTTCGTACCAAGAGACCCAGTACTTC	CASSLQGSYQETQYF
.	TRBD2	TRBV28	TRBJ2-1	TGTGCCAGCAGTTCAAATAGACTAGCGGCCCATTACAATGAGCAGTTCTTC	CASSSNRLAAHYNEQFF
.	TRBD2	TRBV6-4	TRBJ2-1	TGTGCCAGCAGTGCGACCGTAGCGGGGGGCAGTAGTGAGCAGTTCTTC	CASSATVAGGSSEQFF
.	TRBD2	TRBV5-5	TRBJ2-7	TGTGCCAGCAGCTTGGCAGGGACTAGCGGGATGCACTACGAGCAGTACTTC	CASSLAGTSGMHYEQYF
.	TRBD2	TRBV9	TRBJ2-5	TGTGCCAGCAGCCAGGGACTAGCGGGAGAGGGGAAGACCCAGTACTTC	CASSQGLAGEGKTQYF
.	TRBD2	TRBV19	TRBJ2-7	TGTGCCAGTAGTAAAGGGACTAGCGGGAGGGCATACGAGCAGTACTTC	CASSKGTSGRAYEQYF
.	.	TRBV7-9	TRBJ2-7	TGTGCCAGCAGCTCGACGGCCGGGACACGTCGCTACGAGCAGTACTTC	CASSSTAGTRRYEQYF
.	.	TRBV2	TRBJ2-1	TGTGCCGGCAGTGAGGGGGGACTACCCTACAATGAGCAGTTCTTC	CAGSEGGLPYNEQFF
.	.	TRBV21-1	TRBJ2-3	TGTGCCAGCAGCAAAGGACTAGCGGCTCTCGCAGATACGCAGTATTTT	CASSKGLAALADTQYF
.	.	TRBV4-1	TRBJ2-7	TGCGCCAGCAGCCAAGGTACAGGGTGGGCCGAGCAGTACTTC	CASSQGTGWAEQYF
.	.	TRBV18	TRBJ2-7	TGTGCCAGCTCACCATCTTCAGAGACAGGGAGGTCCTACGAGCAGTACTTC	CASSPSSETGRSYEQYF
.	TRBD2	TRBV4-2	TRBJ2-7	TGTGCCAGCAGCCAAGATCGAGCGGGAGACTACGAGCAGTACTTC	CASSQDRAGDYEQYF
.	.	TRBV10-3	TRBJ2-7	TGTGCCATCTCGAAAGGGGAACACGACGAGCAGTACTTC	CAISKGEHDEQYF
.	TRBD2	TRBV5-6	TRBJ2-2	TGTGCCAGCAGCCGGACCACTAGCGGGAGGGACCGGACCGGGGAGCTGTTTTTT	CASSRTTSGRDRTGELFF
.	TRBD2	TRBV19	TRBJ2-3	TGTGCCGCGGGGGCGGGAGGGTTCACAGATACGCAGTATTTT	CAAGAGGFTDTQYF
.	TRBD1	TRBV7-9	TRBJ1-4	TGTGCCAGCAGCTTAGGATCGGGACAGGGGGAAAAACTGTTTTTT	CASSLGSGQGEKLFF
.	TRBD2	TRBV9	TRBJ2-3	TGTGCCAGCAGCATTCGGACTAGCGGGGGGACAGATACGCAGTATTTT	CASSIRTSGGTDTQYF
.	TRBD2	TRBV3-1/TRBV3-2	TRBJ2-1	TGTGCCAGCAGCCAAGGACTAGCGGGAGGGCGGGATGAGCAGTTCTTC	CASSQGLAGGRDEQFF
.	TRBD1	TRBV13	TRBJ2-7	TGTGCCAGCAGCCCGCGGGACAGGGGGCTCTACGAGCAGTACTTC	CASSPRDRGLYEQYF
once	.	TRBV27	TRBJ1-1	TGTGCCAGCAGTTTGTACAGGGATACCCCAACTGAAGCTTTCTTT	CASSLYRDTPTEAFF
.	TRBD1	TRBV18	TRBJ2-1	TGTGCCAGCTCACTAGACAGGGGGTACGAGCAGTTCTTC	CASSLDRGYEQFF
.	TRBD1	TRBV3-1/TRBV3-2	TRBJ1-1	TGTGCCAGCAGCCCCGGGACAGGCTTGACCGAAGCTTTCTTT	CASSPGTGLTEAFF
.	.	TRBV5-6	TRBJ2-1	TGTGCCAGCAGCTTAGGGGGTAGCTACAATGAGCAGTTCTTC	CASSLGGSYNEQFF
.	.	TRBV21-1	TRBJ1-2	TGTGCCAGCAGCGGCCGGGACAGCCTCTTC	CASSGRDSLF
.	TRBD1	TRBV19	TRBJ1-3	TGTGCAGGGGGCACTGGAAACACCATATATTTT	CAGGTGNTIYF
.	TRBD1	TRBV6-5	TRBJ1-6	TGTGCCAGCAGTTACCAGGGGGCTAATTCACCCCTCCACTTT	CASSYQGANSPLHF
.	.	TRBV23-1	TRBJ2-7	TGCGCCAGCAGTCAGGACCCTAGCTTCTCCTACGAGCAGTACTTC	CASSQDPSFSYEQYF
.	TRBD1	TRBV30	TRBJ2-4	TGTGCCTGGAGTAGAATCTCGGGACAGAAAAACATTCAGTACTTC	CAWSRISGQKNIQYF
.	TRBD1	TRBV4-2	TRBJ1-3	TGTGCCAGCAGCCAAGAAAAGACAGGGACAAACACCATATATTTT	CASSQEKTGTNTIYF
.	TRBD2	TRBV6-2/TRBV6-3	TRBJ2-7	TGTGCCAGCAGTGGACTAGCGGGAGGGTCCTACGAGCAGTACTTC	CASSGLAGGSYEQYF
.	.	TRBV6-5	TRBJ1-5	TGTGCCAGCAGTTACTCAGGGGGAGGCAATCAGCCCCAGCATTTT	CASSYSGGGNQPQHF
.	.	TRBV7-9	TRBJ2-5	TGTGCCAGCAGCCCCGAAGAGGGGACCCAGTACTTC	CASSPEEGTQYF
.	TRBD1	TRBV29-1	TRBJ2-2	TGCAGCGGACAGGGGACCACCGGGGAGCTGTTTTTT	CSGQGTTGELFF
.	.	TRBV27	TRBJ2-7	TGTGCCAGCAGTGCGTACGAGCAGTACTTC	CASSAYEQYF
.	.	TRBV24-1	TRBJ1-1	TGTGCCACGGCGTTTCGGGGAGGCTTTGGAGAAGCTTTCTTT	CATAFRGGFGEAFF
.	TRBD2	TRBV28	TRBJ2-1	TGTGCCAGCAGTCCGTTACTAGCGGGGAACAATGAGCAGTTCTTC	CASSPLLAGNNEQFF
.	.	TRBV28	TRBJ1-1	TGTGCCAGCAGTATCAGGGTCACTGAAGCTTTCTTT	CASSIRVTEAFF
.	TRBD1	TRBV27	TRBJ1-5	TGTGCCAGCAGACTGGGACAGGGTTACAATCAGCCCCAGCATTTT	CASRLGQGYNQPQHF
.	TRBD1	TRBV11-2	TRBJ1-1	TGTGCCAGCAGCTTAGCCGGACAGGCGACGAACACTGAAGCTTTCTTT	CASSLAGQATNTEAFF
.	TRBD1	TRBV7-9	TRBJ2-7	TGTGCCAGCAGCGGAGAGGACAGGGTGGACGAGCAGTACTTC	CASSGEDRVDEQYF
.	TRBD1	TRBV27	TRBJ1-1	TGTGCCAGCAGTTTATATACAGGGGTTTCGGACACTGAAGCTTTCTTT	CASSLYTGVSDTEAFF
.	.	TRBV28	TRBJ1-5	TGTGCCAGCAGTTTATGGAGCCAGCCCCAGCATTTT	CASSLWSQPQHF
few	TRBD2	TRBV2	TRBJ2-7	TGTGCCAGCAGTGTCCCGGGACTAGAGAGTTACGAGCAGTACTTC	CASSVPGLESYEQYF
.	.	TRBV18	TRBJ2-7	TGTGCCAGCTCACCTATCCAGGATACCTACGAGCAGTACTTC	CASSPIQDTYEQYF
.	.	TRBV7-9	TRBJ1-3	TGTGCCAGCAGCTTACCTGTACAGGTGAAGATGGGTGGAAACACCATATATTTT	CASSLPVQVKMGGNTIYF
.	TRBD2	TRBV27	TRBJ2-7	TGTGCCAGCAGTTTATCGATAACTAGCGGTTACGAGCAGTACTTC	CASSLSITSGYEQYF
.	TRBD1	TRBV30	TRBJ2-7	TGTGCCTGGAGTTTAGACCCACGCCGGGACAGGGCAAGCGAGCAGTACTTC	CAWSLDPRRDRASEQYF
.	TRBD2	TRBV5-1	TRBJ2-3	TGCGCCAGCCGCGAAGGACTAGCGGGGGCGGATACGCAGTATTTT	CASREGLAGADTQYF
.	TRBD2	TRBV27	TRBJ2-3	TGTGCCAGCAGTATCCTAGCGGGAGGCTTTTTGGGTAGCGATACGCAGTATTTT	CASSILAGGFLGSDTQYF
.	.	TRBV5-6	TRBJ1-1	TGTGCCAGCAGCTTAATTTCGGGGGAAGACACTGAAGCTTTCTTT	CASSLISGEDTEAFF
.	TRBD1	TRBV2	TRBJ2-5	TGTGCCAGCAGTGTGGTGGGACAGAAAGAGACCCAGTACTTC	CASSVVGQKETQYF